This T cell receptor beta chain was identified during a study of T-cell memory formation after mild COVID-19. Study as a whole: The two donors had largely donor-specific TCR clusters. General study points: Whether second-wave clones peaking at day 37 were SARS-CoV-2 specific went unconfirmed.

A remark on this clonotype: Its antigen is not known.

V lost 5 bases, J lost 1 base, and 10 bases stayed unmatched. Germline CDR1 and CDR2: SEHNR and FQNEAQ (reference sequence). The CDR3 runs to 16 residues. TCRdb redid the calling of the 5' RACE reads with MiXCR, one entry per CDR3 protein. The data contain 280,000 or so distinct CDR3 sequences, approximately 8.4% of them singletons. The V call is TRBV7-9, the J call TRBJ2-7; 8 nucleotides match TRBD2. The source material was PBMCs or a T cell subset sorted from them (not recorded which). The receptor comes from a man aged 18 to 29 who had mild COVID-19 (a few samples of this study predate the infection). Cell type and time point are not known. CDR3 sequence (DNA): TGTGCCAGCAGCCCTCCGGGAGGGGTCAGTTCCTACGAGCAGTACTTC. Encoded protein: CASSPPGGVSSYEQYF.